This TCR beta chain originates from a study of blood T cell repertoires in COVID-19. Study at large: Specimens from acute and convalescent COVID-19 originated in the United States, Italy and Spain.

Libraries were prepared by immunoSEQ multiplex PCR; TCRdb keeps only in-frame clonotypes and omits some of them. The repertoire consists of tens of thousands of clones, with 83% occurring once and the leading ten covering around 13%. V was clipped by 2 bases and J by 6 bases, with 10 bases between them. The length of the CDR3 is 14 residues. CDR1 is LGHNA and CDR2 is YNFKEQ in the germline V gene. The sequence was collected from a human donor in a cohort sampled during active COVID-19. J is TRBJ2-2 and V is TRBV4-2; no reliable D call. The specimen sequenced was peripheral blood. CDR3 in amino acids: CASSQSDKPGELFF. The CDR3 nucleotides read TGTGCCAGCAGCCAATCCGACAAGCCCGGGGAGCTGTTTTTT.